This paragraph covers one T cell receptor beta chain sequence. Its matching antigen is unknown. The CDR3 consists of 16 residues. V shed 0 bases and J 4 bases; nucleotides not matched to a gene: 7. Germline V gene lookup returns CDR1 SGHRS and CDR2 YFSETQ. TCRdb's copy holds only in-frame clones and misses some; the assay was immunoSEQ multiplex PCR. The data show 150,000 or so clones, approximately 88% seen once. The data are from a study of cytomegalovirus exposure and HLA in healthy donors. Study-level findings and limits: It was reportedly the case that the classifier diagnosed cytomegalovirus status with high specificity and sensitivity.

It was the approximately 110-subject validation cohort, separate from the roughly 700-subject first cohort, to which the donors belonged. The sequence was collected from a young woman in good health and CMV-seropositive. The chain couples TRBV5-1 to TRBJ1-3, with 7 bases identical to TRBD1. Sequences were obtained from PBMCs. This CDR3 reads CASSLEGRGQGNTIYF. In nucleotides, the CDR3 is TGCGCCAGCAGCTTGGAAGGCAGGGGACAGGGAAACACCATATATTTT.